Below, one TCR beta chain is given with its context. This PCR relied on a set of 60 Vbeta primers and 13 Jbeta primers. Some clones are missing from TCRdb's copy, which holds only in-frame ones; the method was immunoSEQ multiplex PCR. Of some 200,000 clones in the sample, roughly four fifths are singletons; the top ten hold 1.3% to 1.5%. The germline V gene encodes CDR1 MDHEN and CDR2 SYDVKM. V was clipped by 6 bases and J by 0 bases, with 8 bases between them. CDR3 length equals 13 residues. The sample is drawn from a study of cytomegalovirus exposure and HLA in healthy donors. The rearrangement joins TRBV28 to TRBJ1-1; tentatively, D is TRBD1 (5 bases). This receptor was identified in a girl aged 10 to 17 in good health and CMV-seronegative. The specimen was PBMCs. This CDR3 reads CASSLGVNTEAFF. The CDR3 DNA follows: TGTGCCAGCAGCCTAGGGGTGAACACTGAAGCTTTCTTT.